The TCR beta chain described here comes from a study of cytomegalovirus exposure and HLA in healthy donors. Study-wide results and caveats: When analyzed later, the rates of TCR association showed variation by HLA locus, with DRB1 the most and HLA-C the fewest. Most CMV-associated TCR beta chains appeared HLA-restricted in a later analysis. Most TCR beta V segments were productive about 87% or about 30% of the time in an earlier analysis. A later analysis by the authors found several of the most significant clusters apparently linked to common viral pathogens.

Notes on this clone: Its antigen is undetermined.

In the PCR, 60 Vbeta and 13 Jbeta primers were used. Method: immunoSEQ multiplex PCR; TCRdb's copy keeps in-frame clones and lacks some. The table shows around 170,000 clones, with 65% to 90% occurring only once. In germline, CDR1 is MNHEY, CDR2 SVGAGI. Trimming took 3 bases from V and 4 from J, leaving 14 bases between them. The CDR3 sequence is 15 residues long. The V call is TRBV6-5, the J call TRBJ2-3; possible D gene TRBD2, 5 bases. Material for sequencing was PBMCs. This TCR came from a man aged 40-55 years in good health and CMV-seropositive. The CDR3 protein is CASSYGGRRSDTQYF. CDR3 DNA sequence: TGTGCCAGCAGTTATGGAGGTCGGCGTTCAGATACGCAGTATTTT.